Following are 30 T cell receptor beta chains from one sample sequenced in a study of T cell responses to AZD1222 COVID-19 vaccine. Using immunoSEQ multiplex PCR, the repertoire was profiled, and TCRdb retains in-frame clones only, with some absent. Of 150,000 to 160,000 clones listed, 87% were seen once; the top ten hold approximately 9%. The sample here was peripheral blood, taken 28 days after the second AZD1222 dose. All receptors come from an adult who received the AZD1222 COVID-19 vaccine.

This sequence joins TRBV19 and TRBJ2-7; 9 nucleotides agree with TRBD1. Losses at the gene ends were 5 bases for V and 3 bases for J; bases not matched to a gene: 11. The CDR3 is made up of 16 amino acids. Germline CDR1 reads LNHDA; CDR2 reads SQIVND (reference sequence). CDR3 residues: CASSPRTGAYLYEQYF. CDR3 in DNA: TGTGCCAGTAGTCCTCGGACAGGGGCCTACCTCTACGAGCAGTACTTC.

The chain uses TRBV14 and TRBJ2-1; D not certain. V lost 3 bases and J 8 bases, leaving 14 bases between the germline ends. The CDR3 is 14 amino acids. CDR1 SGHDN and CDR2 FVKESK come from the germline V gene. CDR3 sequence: CASSQRTLGDEQFF. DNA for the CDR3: TGTGCCAGCAGCCAGCGGACCCTCGGCGATGAGCAGTTCTTC.

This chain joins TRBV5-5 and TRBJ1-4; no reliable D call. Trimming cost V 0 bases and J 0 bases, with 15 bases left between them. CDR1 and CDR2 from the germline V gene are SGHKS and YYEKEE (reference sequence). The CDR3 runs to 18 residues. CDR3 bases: TGTGCCAGCAGCTTGGGGGTGGGAGCGACCGCAACTAATGAAAAACTGTTTTTT. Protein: CASSLGVGATATNEKLFF.

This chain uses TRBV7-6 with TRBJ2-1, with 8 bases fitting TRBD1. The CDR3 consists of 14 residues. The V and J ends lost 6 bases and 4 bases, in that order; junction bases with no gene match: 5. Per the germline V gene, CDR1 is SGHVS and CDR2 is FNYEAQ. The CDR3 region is CASRSGQGYNEQFF. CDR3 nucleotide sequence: TGTGCCAGCAGATCCGGACAGGGATACAATGAGCAGTTCTTC.

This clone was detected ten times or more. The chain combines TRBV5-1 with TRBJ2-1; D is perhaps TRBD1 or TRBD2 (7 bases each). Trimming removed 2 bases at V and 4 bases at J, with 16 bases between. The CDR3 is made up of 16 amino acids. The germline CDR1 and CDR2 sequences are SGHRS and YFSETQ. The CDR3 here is CASSLRQGGLYNEQFF. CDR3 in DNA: TGCGCCAGCAGCTTAAGACAGGGAGGGTTGTACAATGAGCAGTTCTTC.

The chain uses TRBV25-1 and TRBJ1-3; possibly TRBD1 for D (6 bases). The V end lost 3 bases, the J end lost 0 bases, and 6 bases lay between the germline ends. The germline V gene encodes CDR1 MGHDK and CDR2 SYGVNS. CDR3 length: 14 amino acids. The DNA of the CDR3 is TGTGCCAGCAGTGAGACAGGCTCTGGAAACACCATATATTTT. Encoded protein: CASSETGSGNTIYF.

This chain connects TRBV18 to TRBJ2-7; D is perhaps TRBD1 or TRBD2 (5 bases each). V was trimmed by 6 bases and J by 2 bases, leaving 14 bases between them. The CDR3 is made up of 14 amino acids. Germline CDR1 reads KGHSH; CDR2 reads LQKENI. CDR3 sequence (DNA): TGTGCCAGCTCTCCCGGGACGTCGACCTACGAGCAGTACTTC. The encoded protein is CASSPGTSTYEQYF.

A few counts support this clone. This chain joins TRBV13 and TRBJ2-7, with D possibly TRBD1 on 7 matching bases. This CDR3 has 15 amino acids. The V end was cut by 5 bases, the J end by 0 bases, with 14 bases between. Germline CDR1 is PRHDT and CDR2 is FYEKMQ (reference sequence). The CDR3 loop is CASSERGDSSYEQYF. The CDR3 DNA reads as TGTGCCAGCAGCGAAAGGGGGGACAGCTCCTACGAGCAGTACTTC.

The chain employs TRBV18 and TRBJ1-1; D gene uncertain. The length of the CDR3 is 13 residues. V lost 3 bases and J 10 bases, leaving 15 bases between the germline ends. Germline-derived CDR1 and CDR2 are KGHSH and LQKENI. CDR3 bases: TGTGCCAGCTCACCGAACGAAGACCGGGTAGCTTTCTTT. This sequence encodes CASSPNEDRVAFF.

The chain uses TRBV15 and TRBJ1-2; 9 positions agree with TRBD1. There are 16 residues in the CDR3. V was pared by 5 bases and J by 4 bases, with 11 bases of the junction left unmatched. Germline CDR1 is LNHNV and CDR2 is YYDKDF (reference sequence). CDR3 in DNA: TGTGCCACCAGCGGGGACAGGGAGGGGGCCAGCTATGGCTACACCTTC. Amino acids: CATSGDREGASYGYTF.

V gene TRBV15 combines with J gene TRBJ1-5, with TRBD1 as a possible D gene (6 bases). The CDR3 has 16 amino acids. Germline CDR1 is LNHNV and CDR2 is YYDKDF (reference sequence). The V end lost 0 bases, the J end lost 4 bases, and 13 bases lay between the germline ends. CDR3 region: CATSRDFRTANQPQHF. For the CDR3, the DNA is TGTGCCACCAGCAGAGATTTTCGGACAGCAAATCAGCCCCAGCATTTT.

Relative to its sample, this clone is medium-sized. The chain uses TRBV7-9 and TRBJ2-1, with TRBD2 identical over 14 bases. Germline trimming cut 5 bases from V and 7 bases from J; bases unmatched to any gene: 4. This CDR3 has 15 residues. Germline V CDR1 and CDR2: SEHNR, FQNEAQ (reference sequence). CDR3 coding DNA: TGTGCCAGCAGCCCCGGACTAGCGGGAGGTAATGAGCAGTTCTTC. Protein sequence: CASSPGLAGGNEQFF.

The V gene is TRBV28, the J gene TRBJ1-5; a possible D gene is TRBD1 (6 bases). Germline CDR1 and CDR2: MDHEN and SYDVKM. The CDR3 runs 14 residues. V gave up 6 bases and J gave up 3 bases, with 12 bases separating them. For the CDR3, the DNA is TGTGCCAGCAGCTCTACAGGGCTCAATCAGCCCCAGCATTTT. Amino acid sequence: CASSSTGLNQPQHF.

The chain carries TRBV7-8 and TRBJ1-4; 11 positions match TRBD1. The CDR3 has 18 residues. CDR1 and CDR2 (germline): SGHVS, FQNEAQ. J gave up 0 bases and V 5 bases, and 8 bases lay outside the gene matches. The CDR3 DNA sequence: TGTGCCAGCAGCCGTTGGGGACAGGGGGAAACAACTAATGAAAAACTGTTTTTT. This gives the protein CASSRWGQGETTNEKLFF.

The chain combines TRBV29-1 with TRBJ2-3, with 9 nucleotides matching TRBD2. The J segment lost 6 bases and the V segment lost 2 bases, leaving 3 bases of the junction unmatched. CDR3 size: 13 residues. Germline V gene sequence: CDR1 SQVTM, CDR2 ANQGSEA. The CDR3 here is CSVESSGSDTQYF. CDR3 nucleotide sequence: TGCAGCGTTGAAAGTAGCGGGAGTGATACGCAGTATTTT.

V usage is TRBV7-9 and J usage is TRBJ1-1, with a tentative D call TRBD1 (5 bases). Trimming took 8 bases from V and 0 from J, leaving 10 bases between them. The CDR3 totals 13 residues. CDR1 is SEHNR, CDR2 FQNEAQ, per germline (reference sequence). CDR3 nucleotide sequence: TGTGCCAGCCTCGGCAGGGTGAACACTGAAGCTTTCTTT. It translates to CASLGRVNTEAFF.

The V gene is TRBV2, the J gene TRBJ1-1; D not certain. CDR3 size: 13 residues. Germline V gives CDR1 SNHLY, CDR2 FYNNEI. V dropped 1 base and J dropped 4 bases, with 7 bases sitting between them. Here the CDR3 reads CASSEGEFTEAFF. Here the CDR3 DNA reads TGTGCCAGCAGTGAAGGTGAGTTCACTGAAGCTTTCTTT.

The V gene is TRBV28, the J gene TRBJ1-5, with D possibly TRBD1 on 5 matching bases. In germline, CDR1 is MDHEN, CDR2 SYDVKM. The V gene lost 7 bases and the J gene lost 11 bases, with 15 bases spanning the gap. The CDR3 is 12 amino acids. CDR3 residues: CASNRTPRAQHF. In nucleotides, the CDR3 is TGTGCCAGCAACCGGACTCCCAGGGCCCAGCATTTT. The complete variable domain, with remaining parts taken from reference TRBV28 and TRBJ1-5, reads DVKVTQSSRYLVKRTGEKVFLECVQDMDHENMFWYRQDPGLGLRLIYFSYDVKMKEKGDIPEGYSVSREKKERFSLILESASTNQTSMYLCASNRTPRAQHFGDGTRLSIL.

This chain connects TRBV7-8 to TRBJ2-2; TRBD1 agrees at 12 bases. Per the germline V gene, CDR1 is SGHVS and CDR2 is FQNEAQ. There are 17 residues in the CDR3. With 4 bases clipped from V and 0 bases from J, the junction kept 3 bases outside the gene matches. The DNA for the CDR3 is TGTGCCAGCAGCTGGGACAGGGGGCCATCGAACACCGGGGAGCTGTTTTTT. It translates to CASSWDRGPSNTGELFF.

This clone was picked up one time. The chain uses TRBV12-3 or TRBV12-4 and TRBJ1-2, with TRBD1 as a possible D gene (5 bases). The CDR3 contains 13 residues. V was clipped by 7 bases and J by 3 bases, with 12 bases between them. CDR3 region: CASTIGGDYGYTF. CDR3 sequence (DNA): TGTGCCAGCACTATCGGGGGGGACTATGGCTACACCTTC.

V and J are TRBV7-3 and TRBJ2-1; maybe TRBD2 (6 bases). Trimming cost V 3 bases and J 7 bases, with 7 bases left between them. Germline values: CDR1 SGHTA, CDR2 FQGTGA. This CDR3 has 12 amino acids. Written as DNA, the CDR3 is TGTGCCAGCAGCTTCCTAGCGAATGAGCAGTTCTTC. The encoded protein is CASSFLANEQFF.

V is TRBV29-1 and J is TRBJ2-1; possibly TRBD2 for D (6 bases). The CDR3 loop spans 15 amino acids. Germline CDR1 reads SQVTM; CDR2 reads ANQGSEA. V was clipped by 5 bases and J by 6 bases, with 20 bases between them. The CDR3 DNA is TGCAGCGTTCCTCAACTAGCTACGACCTTCAATGAGCAGTTCTTC. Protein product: CSVPQLATTFNEQFF.

This CDR3 reads CASSQLGMNTEAFF. The CDR3 DNA reads as TGTGCCAGCAGCCAGCTTGGTATGAACACTGAAGCTTTCTTT. This chain uses TRBV4-2 with TRBJ1-1; D is ambiguous. V dropped 3 bases and J dropped 0 bases, with 8 bases sitting between them. Germline V gives CDR1 LGHNA, CDR2 YNFKEQ. The CDR3 is 14 amino acids.

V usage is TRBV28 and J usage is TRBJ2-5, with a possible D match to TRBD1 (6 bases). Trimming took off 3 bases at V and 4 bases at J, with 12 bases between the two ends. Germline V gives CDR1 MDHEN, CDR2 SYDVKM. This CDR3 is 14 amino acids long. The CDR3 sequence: CASSLRQGRETQYF. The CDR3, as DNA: TGTGCCAGCAGTTTGCGGCAGGGGAGAGAGACCCAGTACTTC.

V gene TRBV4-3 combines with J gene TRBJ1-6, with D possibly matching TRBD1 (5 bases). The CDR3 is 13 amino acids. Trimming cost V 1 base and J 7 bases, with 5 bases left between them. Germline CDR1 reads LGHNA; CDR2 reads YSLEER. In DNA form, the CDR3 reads TGCGCCAGCAGCCAAGCAGGGAATTCACCCCTCCACTTT. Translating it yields CASSQAGNSPLHF.

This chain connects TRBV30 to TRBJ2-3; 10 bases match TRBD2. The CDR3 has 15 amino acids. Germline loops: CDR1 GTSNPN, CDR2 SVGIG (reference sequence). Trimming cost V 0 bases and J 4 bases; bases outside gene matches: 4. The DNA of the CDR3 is TGTGCCTGGAGTGTAAGCGGGAGGGCCCCAGATACGCAGTATTTT. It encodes CAWSVSGRAPDTQYF. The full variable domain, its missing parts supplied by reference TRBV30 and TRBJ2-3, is SQTIHQWPATLVQPVGSPLSLECTVEGTSNPNLYWYRQAAGRGLQLLFYSVGIGQISSEVPQNLSASRPQDRQFILSSKKLLLSDSGFYLCAWSVSGRAPDTQYFGPGTRLTVL.

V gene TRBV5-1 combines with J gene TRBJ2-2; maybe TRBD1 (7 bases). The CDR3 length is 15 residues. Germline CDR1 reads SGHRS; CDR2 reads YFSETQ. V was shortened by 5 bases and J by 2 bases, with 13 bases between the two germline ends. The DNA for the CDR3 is TGCGCCAGCAGAGCAGGGGGGACCAACACCGGGGAGCTGTTTTTT. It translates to CASRAGGTNTGELFF.

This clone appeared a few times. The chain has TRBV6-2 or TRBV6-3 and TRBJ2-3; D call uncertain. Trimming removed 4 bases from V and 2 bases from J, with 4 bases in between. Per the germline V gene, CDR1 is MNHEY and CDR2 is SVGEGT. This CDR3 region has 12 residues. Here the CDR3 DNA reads TGTGCCAGCAGTTTTCACACAGATACGCAGTATTTT. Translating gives CASSFHTDTQYF.

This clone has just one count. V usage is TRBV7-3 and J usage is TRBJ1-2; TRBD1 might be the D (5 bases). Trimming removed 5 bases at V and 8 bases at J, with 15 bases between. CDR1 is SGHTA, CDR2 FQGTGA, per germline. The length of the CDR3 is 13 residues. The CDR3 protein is CASSPSRDGGYTF. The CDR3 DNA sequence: TGTGCCAGCAGCCCCTCAAGGGACGGAGGCTACACCTTC. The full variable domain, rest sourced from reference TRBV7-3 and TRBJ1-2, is GAGVSQTPSNKVTEKGKYVELRCDPISGHTALYWYRQSLGQGPEFLIYFQGTGAADDSGLPNDRFFAVRPEGSVSTLKIQRTERGDSAVYLCASSPSRDGGYTFGSGTRLTVV.

As DNA, the CDR3 is TGTGCCAGCAGCTTAGGGGTGGGAGCGGTTTTTGAGACCCAGTACTTC. Translated: CASSLGVGAVFETQYF. The chain couples TRBV7-8 to TRBJ2-5, with D perhaps matching TRBD2 (5 bases). The length of the CDR3 is 16 residues. Germline CDR1 is SGHVS and CDR2 is FQNEAQ. V lost 1 base and J 5 bases, leaving 17 bases between the germline ends.